The present TCR beta chain was sequenced within a study of T cells in Graves' hyperthyroidism and ophthalmopathy. Study-level results: Within blood appeared most thyroid clonotypes that had expanded above 0.001.

This clonotype was observed a few times. As yet, its antigen is unknown. The CDR3 is made up of 15 amino acids. Trimming removed 0 bases from V and 7 bases from J, with 15 bases in between. The V gene's germline CDR1 is MNHNY and CDR2 SVGAGI (reference sequence). Hyperthyroidism in the patients, aged 18 to 65, was newly diagnosed and under 2 months in duration. Diagnoses rested on clinical symptoms, serum thyroxine and TRAb, thyroid ultrasound and orbital computed tomography. What was amplified from RNA transcripts were TCR beta CDR3 regions. HTBI primers were used for first-round RT-PCR of the TCR CDR3. One entry per CDR3 protein, called by TCRdb with MiXCR from the multiplex PCR reads. The sample lists about 740,000 distinct CDR3 sequences, 12% to 15% occurring once.

The receptor was isolated from a woman between 18 and 30 years old with Graves' hyperthyroidism. The V and J genes are TRBV6-6 and TRBJ2-5; D is perhaps TRBD1 or TRBD2 (5 bases each). Sequencing input: blood. CDR3 coding DNA: TGTGCCAGCAGTTACTCGAATAGGGGCGGAGGGACCCAGTACTTC. Translated, it gives CASSYSNRGGGTQYF.